This paragraph reports one T cell receptor (beta chain). Its antigen remains unidentified. With V trimmed by 8 bases and J by 7 bases, 11 bases remained unmatched. Germline values: CDR1 MNHEY, CDR2 SVGAGI. The CDR3 runs to 14 residues. Use of 60 Vbeta and 13 Jbeta primers characterized the PCR. The data were produced by immunoSEQ multiplex PCR, yet TCRdb's version contains in-frame clones alone and is incomplete. The table records some 120,000 clones, approximately 78% of them present only once. The data were obtained in a study of cytomegalovirus exposure and HLA in healthy donors. About the research overall: Unique TCR beta sequences numbering approximately 120 million came from roughly 180 million T cells in an earlier analysis.

Study-wide findings and caveats: The study designated 150 or so TCR beta chains cytomegalovirus-associated.

The chain couples TRBV6-5 to TRBJ1-5; 7 nucleotides line up with TRBD1. This receptor was identified in a woman aged 40-49 years in good health and CMV-seronegative. The sequencing sample was made of PBMCs. The CDR3 nucleotides read TGTGCCAGCCAAAAAGGGGGCGCGGGGCAGCCCCAGCATTTT. It translates to CASQKGGAGQPQHF.